This TCR beta chain stems from a study of CD8+ T cells in alopecia areata. Study at large: Each day, treated patients took oral tofacitinib twice, at 5 to 10 mg per dose. For 6 to 18 months, tofacitinib was taken, and 6 months off drug followed. Study results and limitations: Patients shared TCRs less clearly than mice did, possibly owing to HLA. Scalp lesions, especially in alopecia totalis/universalis, had higher clonality than normal scalp.

Looked up from germline, CDR1 is SQVTM and CDR2 is ANQGSEA. The germline V and J ends were trimmed by 4 bases and 7 bases, with 10 bases remaining between them. The CDR3 totals 11 residues. RNA extraction was followed by reverse transcription into cDNA, which acted as the sequencing template. Clones were read by immunoSEQ multiplex PCR, and TCRdb kept only the in-frame ones, dropping some. Of 170,000 or so clones listed, 50% to 75% are singletons. With respect to this clone: Its antigen is not known.

The source of this sequence is a human donor with alopecia areata. The chain joins TRBV29-1 to TRBJ1-2; D possibly corresponds to TRBD1 (6 bases). This material consisted of CD4+ T cells sorted from blood, taken at week 0. The CDR3 coding sequence is TGCAGCGTTGGGGGGGCTTTTGGCTACACCTTC. Translation gives CSVGGAFGYTF.